This TCR beta chain was documented in a study of somatic mutations in cytotoxic T cells in rheumatoid arthritis. Across the study: T-cell populations stained with V beta antibodies were in some cases flow-sorted at nearly 100% purity, including V beta1+ cells that were sequenced for TCRB.

CDR3 length: 15 amino acids. Germline values: CDR1 ENHRY, CDR2 SYGVKD. After removal of 7 bases from V and 1 base from J, the junction contained 4 bases not matched to a gene. Findings of the study overall: A single CD8+ clone exceeded 20% of CD8+ cells in about an eighth of the roughly 60 patients.

This table comes from immunoSEQ multiplex PCR, and its TCRdb copy is limited to in-frame clones, with some not included. This table has about 19,000 clones, approximately 78% appearing once. This clone was picked up one time. Its antigen is undetermined. This rearrangement joins TRBV10-3 to TRBJ2-6, with 7 bases aligning to TRBD2. The receptor was isolated from an adult with rheumatoid arthritis. Sequenced: CD8+ T cells sorted from blood. The CDR3 bases are TGTGCCATCAACGGGGGGTCTTCTGGGGCCAACGTCCTGACTTTC. This codes for CAINGGSSGANVLTF.